A single sample is the source of the 19 T cell receptor beta chains below, sequenced in a study of cytomegalovirus exposure and HLA in healthy donors. The study ran its PCR with 60 Vbeta and 13 Jbeta primers. The data were produced by immunoSEQ multiplex PCR, yet TCRdb's version contains in-frame clones alone and is incomplete. The sample holds more than 150,000 clones, roughly four fifths seen once. The material sequenced was PBMCs. These receptors all stem from a man aged 40-49 years in good health and CMV-seronegative.

CDR3 loop: CAWSFGRGYEKLFF. As DNA, the CDR3 is TGTGCCTGGTCCTTTGGCAGGGGATACGAAAAACTGTTTTTT. J is TRBJ1-4 and V is TRBV30; D is perhaps TRBD1 (6 bases). This CDR3 is 14 amino acids long. Germline CDR1 reads GTSNPN; CDR2 reads SVGIG (reference sequence). V gave up 5 bases and J gave up 8 bases, with 18 bases separating them.

The chain couples TRBV9 to TRBJ2-5; the match to TRBD2 covers 15 bases. CDR3 length: 18 residues. CDR1 and CDR2 from the germline V gene are SGDLS and YYNGEE. V was pared by 4 bases and J by 5 bases, with 12 bases of the junction left unmatched. CDR3 sequence reads: CASSQGLAGGPNAETQYF. The CDR3 nucleotides read TGTGCCAGCAGCCAGGGACTAGCGGGAGGACCAAATGCGGAGACCCAGTACTTC.

The V gene is TRBV5-1, the J gene TRBJ2-4, with 9 bases fitting TRBD1. The V segment lost 4 bases and the J segment 12 bases; nucleotides outside the gene matches: 11. Germline CDR1 reads SGHRS; CDR2 reads YFSETQ. The CDR3 is 14 amino acids. In nucleotides, the CDR3 is TGCGCCAGCAGCCCCGGACAGGGGAACGACAGTCAGTACTTC. Protein product: CASSPGQGNDSQYF.

This clone was seen a handful of times. The rearrangement uses TRBV11-2 and TRBJ1-5, with no clear D. Looked up from germline, CDR1 is SGHAT and CDR2 is FQNNGV. The CDR3 extends over 14 amino acids. Trimming took 5 bases from V and 9 from J, leaving 17 bases between them. CDR3 protein: CASSPDGGSWPQHF. The DNA for the CDR3 is TGTGCCAGCAGCCCCGACGGCGGTTCATGGCCCCAGCATTTT. Supplemented by reference TRBV11-2 and TRBJ1-5, the full variable domain reads EAGVAQSPRYKIIEKRQSVAFWCNPISGHATLYWYQQILGQGPKLLIQFQNNGVVDDSQLPKDRFSAERLKGVDSTLKIQPAKLEDSAVYLCASSPDGGSWPQHFGDGTRLSIL.

V gene TRBV6-5 combines with J gene TRBJ2-7, with a weak D call TRBD1 (5 bases). The CDR3 sequence is 11 residues long. The germline V and J ends were trimmed by 4 bases and 8 bases, with 9 bases remaining between them. The germline V gene has CDR1 MNHEY and CDR2 SVGAGI. CDR3 protein: CASSSGWKQYF. CDR3 bases: TGTGCCAGCAGTTCAGGGTGGAAGCAGTACTTC.

The chain employs TRBV30 and TRBJ1-2, with 7 bases that match TRBD1. Looked up from germline, CDR1 is GTSNPN and CDR2 is SVGIG (reference sequence). V dropped 5 bases and J dropped 4; count of bases not matched to a gene: 13. This CDR3 comprises 15 residues. The CDR3, as DNA: TGTGCCTGGGAGGGGATTGACAGGGTCGGCTATGGCTACACCTTC. This sequence encodes CAWEGIDRVGYGYTF.

V is TRBV19 and J is TRBJ2-7; 9 nucleotides agree with TRBD1. V shed 4 bases, J shed 2 bases, and the junction held 3 bases outside the gene matches. This CDR3 is built from 14 residues. Germline V gene data show CDR1 as LNHDA and CDR2 as SQIVND (reference sequence). CDR3 loop: CASSTRDRAYEQYF. CDR3 DNA: TGTGCCAGTAGTACCCGGGACAGGGCCTACGAGCAGTACTTC.

The rearrangement uses TRBV6-6 and TRBJ1-2; 7 bases fit TRBD1. After removal of 9 bases from V and 1 base from J, the junction contained 2 bases not matched to a gene. The V gene's germline CDR1 is MNHNY and CDR2 SVGAGI (reference sequence). The CDR3 spans 12 residues. CDR3 nucleotides: TGTGCCAGGACAGGGCGTAACTATGGCTACACCTTC. This gives the protein CARTGRNYGYTF.

This CDR3 is CASSLVAGKGGYTF. CDR3 in DNA: TGTGCCAGCAGCTTAGTAGCAGGGAAGGGTGGCTACACCTTC. The chain uses TRBV7-9 and TRBJ1-2, with a possible D match to TRBD1 (5 bases). The length of the CDR3 is 14 residues. Germline-derived CDR1 and CDR2 are SEHNR and FQNEAQ (reference sequence). V lost 1 base to trimming and J lost 7 bases, with 13 bases between them.

The chain is built from TRBV5-1 and TRBJ1-1, with 9 bases identical to TRBD1. This CDR3 has 16 amino acids. Germline lookup yields CDR1 SGHRS and CDR2 YFSETQ. Germline trimming cut 3 bases from V and 0 bases from J; bases unmatched to any gene: 6. In DNA, the CDR3 is TGCGCCAGCAGCTCCCCCGGGACAGGGATGAACACTGAAGCTTTCTTT. Amino acid sequence: CASSSPGTGMNTEAFF.

The chain is built from TRBV29-1 and TRBJ1-2; 8 bases align to TRBD1. Germline V gene sequence: CDR1 SQVTM, CDR2 ANQGSEA. The ends lost 7 bases at V and 1 base at J; junction bases unmatched: 14. The CDR3 is made up of 16 amino acids. The CDR3 is CSAIHRLQGVNYGYTF. CDR3 bases: TGCAGCGCCATACACCGATTACAGGGGGTTAACTATGGCTACACCTTC. Full variable domain (outside the CDR3, taken from reference TRBV29-1 and TRBJ1-2): SAVISQKPSRDICQRGTSLTIQCQVDSQVTMMFWYRQQPGQSLTLIATANQGSEATYESGFVIDKFPISRPNLTFSTLTVSNMSPEDSSIYLCSAIHRLQGVNYGYTFGSGTRLTVV.

The V call is TRBV5-1, the J call TRBJ2-1; 7 bases are shared with TRBD2. The CDR3 has 17 amino acids. The V segment lost 9 bases and the J segment 6 bases; nucleotides outside the gene matches: 21. Germline V CDR1 and CDR2: SGHRS, YFSETQ. CDR3 amino acids: CATHVAGEGDKGNEQFF. CDR3 DNA sequence: TGCGCCACCCACGTTGCGGGAGAAGGCGACAAAGGCAATGAGCAGTTCTTC.

This chain uses TRBV5-6 with TRBJ1-2; maybe TRBD1 (5 bases). This CDR3 is 15 amino acids long. V gave up 4 bases and J gave up 4 bases, with 17 bases separating them. CDR1 and CDR2 from the germline V gene are SGHDT and YYEEEE. CDR3 amino acids: CASSRRTIPTYGYTF. DNA of the CDR3: TGTGCCAGCAGCCGCCGGACAATTCCCACCTATGGCTACACCTTC.

In this sample, this clone turned up once. The chain uses TRBV18 and TRBJ2-2, with TRBD1 identical over 11 bases. Germline CDR1 KGHSH, CDR2 LQKENI. Germline trimming cut 3 bases from V and 6 bases from J; bases unmatched to any gene: 9. CDR3 size: 17 residues. DNA of the CDR3: TGTGCCAGCTCACCTATCGGACAGGGGGCCAGGTCCGGGGAGCTGTTTTTT. Encoded protein: CASSPIGQGARSGELFF.

V gene TRBV19 combines with J gene TRBJ2-3; a weak D match, TRBD2 (6 bases). The CDR3 runs 16 residues. Germline CDR1 reads LNHDA; CDR2 reads SQIVND (reference sequence). The V and J ends lost 3 bases and 6 bases respectively, with 19 bases between them. In nucleotides, the CDR3 is TGTGCCAGTAGTATGCCGGGACTTCCCTCGGCGGATACGCAGTATTTT. It encodes CASSMPGLPSADTQYF.

The rearrangement joins TRBV5-1 to TRBJ2-3; 10 nucleotides agree with TRBD2. There are 14 residues in the CDR3. The J segment lost 12 bases and the V segment lost 4 bases, leaving 11 bases of the junction unmatched. Looked up from germline, CDR1 is SGHRS and CDR2 is YFSETQ. This CDR3 is CASSRTAGGRFQYF. The CDR3 DNA follows: TGCGCCAGCAGCCGAACAGCGGGAGGGCGCTTCCAGTATTTT.

This clone was picked up a small number of times. This rearrangement joins TRBV10-1 to TRBJ2-5, with 9 bases lining up with TRBD1. From germline, CDR1 is WNHNN and CDR2 SYGVQD (reference sequence). This CDR3 contains 13 residues. With V trimmed by 4 bases and J by 7 bases, 4 bases remained unmatched. DNA for the CDR3: TGCGCCAGCAGTGTACAGGGGGCAGGGACCCAGTACTTC. Its protein product is CASSVQGAGTQYF.

The chain carries TRBV4-1 and TRBJ2-2; 10 nucleotides align to TRBD2. The length of the CDR3 is 17 residues. The V segment lost 1 base and the J segment 3 bases; nucleotides outside the gene matches: 5. CDR1 is MGHRA, CDR2 YSYEKL, per germline. The CDR3 is CASSQALAGGYTGELFF. DNA of the CDR3: TGCGCCAGCAGCCAAGCTTTAGCGGGAGGTTACACCGGGGAGCTGTTTTTT.

The chain has TRBV7-6 and TRBJ2-1, with D unresolved. V lost 5 bases to trimming and J lost 3 bases, with 8 bases between them. CDR1 is SGHVS and CDR2 is FNYEAQ in the germline V gene. The CDR3 is 13 residues long. The CDR3 is CASSPSSYNEQFF. In DNA, the CDR3 is TGTGCCAGCAGCCCAAGTAGCTACAATGAGCAGTTCTTC. The full variable domain, rest sourced from reference TRBV7-6 and TRBJ2-1, is GAGVSQSPRYKVTKRGQDVALRCDPISGHVSLYWYRQALGQGPEFLTYFNYEAQQDKSGLPNDRFSAERPEGSISTLTIQRTEQRDSAMYRCASSPSSYNEQFFGPGTRLTVL.